This T cell receptor (beta chain) was obtained from a study of shared clonotypes between healthy human individuals. Turning to the study itself: The study used three CD4 naive, three CD4 memory, two CD8 naive and one CD8 memory plate per donor.

This CDR3 has 15 amino acids. The V gene lost 4 bases and the J gene lost 1 base, with 12 bases spanning the gap. CDR1 is MNHEY, CDR2 SMNVEV, per germline (reference sequence). Method: immunoSEQ multiplex PCR; TCRdb's copy keeps in-frame clones and lacks some. The data show around 1.9 million clones, 90% to 95% seen once. CD45RO-negative cells were positively selected for CCR7, leaving out terminally differentiated effector memory CD45RA+ cells. There were only Caucasian adults among the donors, and all lived in Nashville, Tennessee. The chain joins TRBV27 to TRBJ2-3; unclear D gene. The clonotype was recovered from a man in his late teens or twenties in good health. Some clones in this sample may be carry-over from other donors' samples. The sequenced material came from naive CD8+ T cells from PBMCs. As DNA, the CDR3 is TGTGCCAGCAGTTCCTCCGCGTTTCGCACAGATACGCAGTATTTT. Residues: CASSSSAFRTDTQYF.